This T cell receptor (beta chain) was sequenced in a study of shared clonotypes between healthy human individuals (TCRdb year 2020). Context from the whole study: The cohort comprised a couple of women and a few men aged 18 to 49 years. For each donor, three plates each were used for CD4 naive and CD4 memory, two plates were used for CD8 naive, and one plate was used for CD8 memory. To estimate repertoire size and how much clonotype sharing occurs between individuals, the study deeply sequenced the blood TCR repertoires of roughly 5 healthy adults. To increase sequencing depth and limit assay-specific biases, TCR repertoire library preparation and sequencing were carried out by different laboratories using diverse techniques. Leukapheresis yielded between about 0.94 and 8.9 billion PBMCs per donor. On the study overall, not on this receptor specifically: Estimated clonotype richness was generally larger for naive than for memory subsets. Pairwise subsampling led to the expectation that sequencing depth would affect the degree of clonotype sharing among donors. Clonotypes shared by all four sorted-subset donors showed higher generation probabilities than non-shared clonotypes. When four donors were compared, the shared fraction of clonotypes was about 5.4% for naive CD4, over 3% for naive CD8, 2.3% for memory CD4, and around 0.4% for memory CD8. Even with the large sequencing depth, rarefaction of the sorted-subset datasets indicated that sequencing was incomplete. The small number of donors limited the genetic and exposure-history diversity represented. Sampling was restricted to blood, and TCR repertoires in tissue are likely to differ from TCR repertoires in blood.

Using the deep immunoSEQ assay, multiplex PCR amplified TCR CDR3 regions from genomic DNA. Extracted genomic DNA from each cell subset was spread evenly across all wells of several immunoSEQ 96-well plates, with each plate serving as a replicate. For sorted subsets, approximately 190 ng genomic DNA, equal to 30,000 to 35,000 T cell genomes, was loaded into each replicate PCR. Purified libraries were quantified with a Qubit 3.0 fluorometer, sized on a Bioanalyzer 2100, and re-quantified with the KAPA Library Quantification kit. Every immunoSEQ 96-well plate was sequenced on a separate single-read 150-cycle Illumina NextSeq 550 flow cell. Processing in the source paper ran as follows. Because the immunoSEQ output held only junctional sequences and lacked quality scores, the filtering could not match the filtering applied to full-length reads. To assign V/J genes and CDR3, sequences were annotated against IMGT germline references using PyIR, a Python wrapper for IgBLAST v1.9. Reads with weak V/J assignments (E-value above 1e-6), missing CDR3, stop codons, out-of-frame junctions, or ambiguous translated residues were removed. A V3J clonotype was defined by an identical inferred V gene, J gene, and CDR3 amino acid sequence. To compute the percentage overlap between repertoires, the number of shared unique clonotypes was divided by the size of the smaller repertoire. Repertoire richness was assessed with RTK rarefaction, the Chao1 estimator, and Recon v2.1 estimates of unobserved clonotypes. OLGA was used to compute generation probabilities for all TCRbeta clonotypes that the gDNA method yielded from a handful of donors. TCRdb limited this immuneACCESS table to in-frame rearrangements with V and J called. A share of clones is missing; checked studies link under half to unresolved V genes, and the rest is unexplained. V and J calls plus clone size are reproduced from that table; the DNA served to infer D and trimming. The sample table shows 1.5 million to 1.9 million clones, and nearly 99% are seen once. In total, the top ten clones hold approximately 0.44% of the sample.

On this clone: What this receptor recognizes is not known. No per-base quality is available; no much larger clone lies one base away.

The donors were healthy, HIV-negative adults who had no recently reported acute infections or vaccinations. Only Caucasian adults living in Nashville, Tennessee, USA were represented among the donors. CD4+ T cells were enriched through magnetic negative selection, after which naive cells were positively selected on CD45RA and the remaining negative fraction served as the memory subset. Blood was collected by leukapheresis, and PBMCs were isolated by Ficoll-Histopaque density gradient centrifugation and then cryopreserved in liquid nitrogen vapor phase. Analytical flow cytometry was used to check the purity and quantity of each magnetically sorted T cell population. Genomic DNA was isolated from each sorted fraction and quantified by UV absorbance on a Nanodrop 2000c. The germline V gene (reference sequence) supplies CDR1 LNHDA and CDR2 SQIVND. The V end gives up 3 bases and the J end 2 bases, leaving 4 bases in the junction not matched to a gene. CDR3 length: 14 amino acids, cysteine to phenylalanine. The DNA shown is the 42-base CDR3, in frame from base 1.

The receptor's source is a man aged 30-40 years in good health. Sequenced sample: naive CD4+ T cells sorted from blood. The label giving this sample's cell subset or site can be read as: CD45RA+ positively selected. Recombination linked TRBV19 to TRBJ2-7; 7 middle bases align to TRBD2. The CDR3 reads as follows: CASSISSGTYEQYF. The bases read TGTGCCAGTAGTATTTCGAGCGGGACCTACGAGCAGTACTTC.